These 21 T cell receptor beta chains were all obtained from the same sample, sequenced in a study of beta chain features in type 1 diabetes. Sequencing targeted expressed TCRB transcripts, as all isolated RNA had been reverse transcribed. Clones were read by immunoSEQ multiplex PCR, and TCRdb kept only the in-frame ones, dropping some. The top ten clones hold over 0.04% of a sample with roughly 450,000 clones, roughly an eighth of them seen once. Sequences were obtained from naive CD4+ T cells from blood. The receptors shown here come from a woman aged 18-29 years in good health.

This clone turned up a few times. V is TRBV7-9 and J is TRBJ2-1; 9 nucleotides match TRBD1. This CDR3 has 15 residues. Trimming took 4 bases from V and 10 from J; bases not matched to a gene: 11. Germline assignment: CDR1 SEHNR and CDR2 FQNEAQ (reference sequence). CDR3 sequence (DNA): TGTGCCAGCAGCTCCACAGGGGGCGATTGGAACGAGCAGTTCTTC. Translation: CASSSTGGDWNEQFF.

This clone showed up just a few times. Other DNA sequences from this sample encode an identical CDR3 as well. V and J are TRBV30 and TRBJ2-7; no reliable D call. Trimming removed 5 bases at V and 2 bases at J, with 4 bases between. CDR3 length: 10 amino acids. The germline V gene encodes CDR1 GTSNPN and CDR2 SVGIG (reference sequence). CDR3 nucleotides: TGTGCCTGGGGAACCTACGAGCAGTACTTC. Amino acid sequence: CAWGTYEQYF. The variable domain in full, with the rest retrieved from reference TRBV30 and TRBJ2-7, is SQTIHQWPATLVQPVGSPLSLECTVEGTSNPNLYWYRQAAGRGLQLLFYSVGIGQISSEVPQNLSASRPQDRQFILSSKKLLLSDSGFYLCAWGTYEQYFGPGTRLTVT.

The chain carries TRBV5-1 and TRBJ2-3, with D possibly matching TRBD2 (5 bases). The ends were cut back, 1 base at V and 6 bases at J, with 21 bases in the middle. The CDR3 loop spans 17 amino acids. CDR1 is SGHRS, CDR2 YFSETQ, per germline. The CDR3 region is CASSLPNPSSLADTQYF. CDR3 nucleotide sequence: TGCGCCAGCAGCTTGCCCAACCCGTCGTCTTTAGCGGATACGCAGTATTTT.

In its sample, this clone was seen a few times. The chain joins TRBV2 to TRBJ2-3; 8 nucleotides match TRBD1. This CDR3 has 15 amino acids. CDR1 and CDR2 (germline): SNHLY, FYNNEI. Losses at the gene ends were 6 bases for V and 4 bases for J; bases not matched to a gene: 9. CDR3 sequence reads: CASRGRDRGADTQYF. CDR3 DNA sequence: TGTGCCAGCAGGGGGAGAGACAGGGGTGCAGATACGCAGTATTTT.

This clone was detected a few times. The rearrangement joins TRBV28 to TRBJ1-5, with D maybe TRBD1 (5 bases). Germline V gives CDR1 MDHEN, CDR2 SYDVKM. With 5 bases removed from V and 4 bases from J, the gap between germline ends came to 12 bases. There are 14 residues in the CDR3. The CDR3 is CASSTYQGNQPQHF. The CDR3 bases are TGTGCCAGCAGTACATATCAGGGAAATCAGCCCCAGCATTTT.

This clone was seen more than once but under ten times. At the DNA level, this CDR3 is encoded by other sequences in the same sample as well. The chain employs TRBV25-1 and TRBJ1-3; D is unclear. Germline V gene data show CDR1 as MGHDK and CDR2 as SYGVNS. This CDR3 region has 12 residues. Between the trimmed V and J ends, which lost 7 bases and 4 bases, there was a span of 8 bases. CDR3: CASISPGNTIYF. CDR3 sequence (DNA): TGTGCCAGCATCTCTCCGGGAAACACCATATATTTT.

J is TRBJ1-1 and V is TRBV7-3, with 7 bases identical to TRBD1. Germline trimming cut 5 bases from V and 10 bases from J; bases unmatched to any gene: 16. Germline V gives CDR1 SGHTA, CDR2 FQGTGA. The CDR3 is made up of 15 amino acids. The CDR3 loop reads CASSLSGQPVVGAFF. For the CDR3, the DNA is TGTGCCAGCAGCCTGTCGGGACAGCCAGTGGTAGGAGCTTTCTTT.

The CDR3 coding sequence is TGTGCCAGCAGCTTACCGGGAAACAATCAGCCCCAGCATTTT. Its protein is CASSLPGNNQPQHF. This rearrangement joins TRBV13 to TRBJ1-5; D call uncertain. Germline-derived CDR1 and CDR2 are PRHDT and FYEKMQ (reference sequence). This CDR3 is 14 amino acids long. Deletions cut 2 bases from V and 3 bases from J, with 8 bases between.

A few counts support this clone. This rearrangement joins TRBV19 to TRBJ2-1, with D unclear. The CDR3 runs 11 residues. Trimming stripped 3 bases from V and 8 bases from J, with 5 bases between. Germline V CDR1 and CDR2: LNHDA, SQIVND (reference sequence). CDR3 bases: TGTGCCAGTAGTATCGCGCATGAGCAGTTCTTC. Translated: CASSIAHEQFF.

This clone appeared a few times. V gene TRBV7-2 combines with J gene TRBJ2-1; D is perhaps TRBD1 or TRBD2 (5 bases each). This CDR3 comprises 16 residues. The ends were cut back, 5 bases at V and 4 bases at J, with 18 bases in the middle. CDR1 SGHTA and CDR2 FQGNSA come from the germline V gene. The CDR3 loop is CASSPQPGRVYNEQFF. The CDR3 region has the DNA TGTGCCAGCAGCCCTCAACCGGGACGCGTTTACAATGAGCAGTTCTTC. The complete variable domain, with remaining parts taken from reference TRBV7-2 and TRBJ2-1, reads GAGVSQSPSNKVTEKGKDVELRCDPISGHTALYWYRQSLGQGLEFLIYFQGNSAPDKSGLPSDRFSAERTGGSVSTLTIQRTQQEDSAVYLCASSPQPGRVYNEQFFGPGTRLTVL.

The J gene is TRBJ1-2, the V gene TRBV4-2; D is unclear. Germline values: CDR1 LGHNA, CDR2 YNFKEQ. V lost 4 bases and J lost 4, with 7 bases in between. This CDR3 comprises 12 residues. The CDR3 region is CASSPNGYGYTF. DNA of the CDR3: TGTGCCAGCAGCCCAAACGGCTATGGCTACACCTTC.

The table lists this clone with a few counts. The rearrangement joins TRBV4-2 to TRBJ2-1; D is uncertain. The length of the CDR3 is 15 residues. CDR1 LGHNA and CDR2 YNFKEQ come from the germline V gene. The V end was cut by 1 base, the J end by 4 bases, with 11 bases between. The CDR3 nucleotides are TGTGCCAGCAGCCAAGGTGAAATAGCATACAATGAGCAGTTCTTC. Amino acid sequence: CASSQGEIAYNEQFF.

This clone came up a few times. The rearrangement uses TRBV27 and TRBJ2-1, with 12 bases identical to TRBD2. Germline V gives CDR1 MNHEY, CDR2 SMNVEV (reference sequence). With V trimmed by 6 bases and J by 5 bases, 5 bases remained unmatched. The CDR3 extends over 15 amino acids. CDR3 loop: CASRILAGGNNEQFF. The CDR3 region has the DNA TGTGCCAGCAGAATACTAGCGGGAGGAAACAATGAGCAGTTCTTC.

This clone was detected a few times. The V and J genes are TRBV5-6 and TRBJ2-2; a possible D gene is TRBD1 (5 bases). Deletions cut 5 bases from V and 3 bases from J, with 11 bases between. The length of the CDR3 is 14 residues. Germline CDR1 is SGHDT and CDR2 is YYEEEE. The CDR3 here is CASSLDRYTGELFF. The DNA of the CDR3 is TGTGCCAGCAGTTTAGACAGATACACCGGGGAGCTGTTTTTT. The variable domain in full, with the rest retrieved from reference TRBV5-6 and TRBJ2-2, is DAGVTQSPTHLIKTRGQQVTLRCSPKSGHDTVSWYQQALGQGPQFIFQYYEEEERQRGNFPDRFSGHQFPNYSSELNVNALLLGDSALYLCASSLDRYTGELFFGEGSRLTVL.

The CDR3: CASSYSGSSYNEQFF. The DNA for the CDR3 is TGTGCCAGCAGTTACAGCGGGAGCTCCTACAATGAGCAGTTCTTC. The rearrangement links TRBV9 to TRBJ2-1; 8 positions match TRBD2. CDR1 is SGDLS, CDR2 YYNGEE, per germline. The CDR3 is 15 amino acids. Trimming at V came to 5 bases and at J to 0 bases, leaving 4 bases not matched to a gene.

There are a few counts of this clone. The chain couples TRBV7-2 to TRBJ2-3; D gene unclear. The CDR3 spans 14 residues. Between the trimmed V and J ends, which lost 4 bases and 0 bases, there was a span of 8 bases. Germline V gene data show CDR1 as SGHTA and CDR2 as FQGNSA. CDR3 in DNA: TGTGCCAGCAGCTCACCCTCTAGCACAGATACGCAGTATTTT. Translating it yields CASSSPSSTDTQYF.

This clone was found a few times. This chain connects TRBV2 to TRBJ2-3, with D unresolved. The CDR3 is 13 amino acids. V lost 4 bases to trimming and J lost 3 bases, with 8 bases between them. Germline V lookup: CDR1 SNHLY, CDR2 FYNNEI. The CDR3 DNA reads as TGTGCCAGCAGTGTCGGCCAAACAGATACGCAGTATTTT. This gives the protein CASSVGQTDTQYF. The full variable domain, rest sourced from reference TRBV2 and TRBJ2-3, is EPEVTQTPSHQVTQMGQEVILRCVPISNHLYFYWYRQILGQKVEFLVSFYNNEISEKSEIFDDQFSVERPDGSNFTLKIRSTKLEDSAMYFCASSVGQTDTQYFGPGTRLTVL.

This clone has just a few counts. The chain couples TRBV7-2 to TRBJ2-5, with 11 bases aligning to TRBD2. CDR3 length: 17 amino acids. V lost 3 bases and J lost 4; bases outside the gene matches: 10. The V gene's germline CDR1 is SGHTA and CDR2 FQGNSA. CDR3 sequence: CASSLSLSGGARETQYF. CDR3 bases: TGTGCCAGCAGCTTGTCCCTTAGCGGGGGGGCCCGAGAGACCCAGTACTTC. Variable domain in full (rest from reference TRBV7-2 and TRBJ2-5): GAGVSQSPSNKVTEKGKDVELRCDPISGHTALYWYRQSLGQGLEFLIYFQGNSAPDKSGLPSDRFSAERTGGSVSTLTIQRTQQEDSAVYLCASSLSLSGGARETQYFGPGTRLLVL.

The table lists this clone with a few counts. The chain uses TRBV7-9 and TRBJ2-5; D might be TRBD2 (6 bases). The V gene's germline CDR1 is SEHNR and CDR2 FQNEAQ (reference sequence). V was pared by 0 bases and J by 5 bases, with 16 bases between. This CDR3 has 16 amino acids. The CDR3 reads CASSLAGGGRRETQYF. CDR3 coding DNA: TGTGCCAGCAGCTTAGCGGGAGGAGGTAGGCGGGAGACCCAGTACTTC.

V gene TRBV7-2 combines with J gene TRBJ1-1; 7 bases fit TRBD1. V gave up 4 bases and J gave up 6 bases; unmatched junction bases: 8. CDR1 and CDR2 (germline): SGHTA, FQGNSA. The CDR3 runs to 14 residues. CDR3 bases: TGTGCCAGCAGCTACAACAGGGGTCGGGCTGAAGCTTTCTTT. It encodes CASSYNRGRAEAFF.

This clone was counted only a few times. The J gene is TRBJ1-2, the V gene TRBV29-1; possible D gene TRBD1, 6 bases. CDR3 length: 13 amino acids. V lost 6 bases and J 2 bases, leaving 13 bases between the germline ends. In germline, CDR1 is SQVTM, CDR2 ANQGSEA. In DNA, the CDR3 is TGCAGCGTAACCGTGACAGGCAACTATGGCTACACCTTC. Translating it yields CSVTVTGNYGYTF.